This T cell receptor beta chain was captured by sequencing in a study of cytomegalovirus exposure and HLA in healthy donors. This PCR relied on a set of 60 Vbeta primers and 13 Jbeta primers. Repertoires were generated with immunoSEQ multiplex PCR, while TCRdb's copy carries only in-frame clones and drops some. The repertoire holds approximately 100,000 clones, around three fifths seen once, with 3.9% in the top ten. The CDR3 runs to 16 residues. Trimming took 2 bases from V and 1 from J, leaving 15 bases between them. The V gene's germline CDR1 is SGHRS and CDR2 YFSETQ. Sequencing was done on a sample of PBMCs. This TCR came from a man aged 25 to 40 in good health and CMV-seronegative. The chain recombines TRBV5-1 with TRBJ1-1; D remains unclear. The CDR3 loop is CASSFFAGSTNTEAFF. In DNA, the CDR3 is TGCGCCAGCAGCTTTTTTGCAGGCTCTACGAACACTGAAGCTTTCTTT.